This T cell receptor beta chain appears in the sequencing data of a study of T cells in Graves' hyperthyroidism and ophthalmopathy. V shed 4 bases and J 6 bases; nucleotides not matched to a gene: 4. This CDR3 comprises 13 residues. CDR1 and CDR2 from the germline V gene are SGHTS and YDEGEE. RNA transcripts yielded amplified TCR beta CDR3 regions. When the TCR CDR3 underwent first-round RT-PCR, the HTBI primer set was used. From the multiplex PCR reads, TCRdb called clonotypes with MiXCR, one entry per CDR3 protein. The sample consists of nearly 600,000 distinct CDR3 sequences, approximately 15% of them appearing once.

What was sequenced was blood. The chain couples TRBV5-8 to TRBJ1-1; TRBD1 matches at 9 bases. The source of this sequence is a woman aged 18 to 35 with Graves' ophthalmopathy. The CDR3 sequence is CASSTRDRAEAFF. CDR3 nucleotide sequence: TGTGCCAGCAGCACCCGGGACAGGGCTGAAGCTTTCTTT. The whole variable domain, remainder taken from reference TRBV5-8 and TRBJ1-1, is EAGVTQSPTHLIKTRGQQATLRCSPISGHTSVYWYQQALGLGLQFLLWYDEGEERNRGNFPPRFSGRQFPNYSSELNVNALELEDSALYLCASSTRDRAEAFFGQGTRLTVV.